The source of this T cell receptor (beta chain) is a study of cytomegalovirus exposure and HLA in healthy donors. Study-level points and caveats: Cytomegalovirus status, reportedly, was diagnosed with high specificity and sensitivity by the classifier.

PCR employed 60 Vbeta and 13 Jbeta primers. Produced via immunoSEQ multiplex PCR; TCRdb's table is partial and in-frame only. This sample has approximately 110,000 clones; around 80% occur once, and the top ten carry about 1.9%. This clone has more than one count but fewer than ten. The antigen is undetermined. CDR1 SNHLY and CDR2 FYNNEI come from the germline V gene. Trimming shortened V by 9 bases and J by 2 bases, and 15 bases separated the two germline ends. The CDR3 has 14 residues. Sample: PBMCs. This chain connects TRBV2 to TRBJ2-3, with a possible D match to TRBD1 (6 bases). The source is a man aged 45 to 65 in good health and CMV-seronegative. The CDR3 bases are TGTGCCAGTCAACTAGACAGGTCCACAGATACGCAGTATTTT. Encoded protein: CASQLDRSTDTQYF.